The entry that follows covers one T cell receptor beta chain sequence. J lost 1 base, V lost 6 bases, and 14 bases had no gene match. The length of the CDR3 is 18 residues. Germline values: CDR1 MNHEY, CDR2 SVGEGT. The data stem from a study of blood T cell repertoires in COVID-19. Whole-study context: Samples taken during acute and convalescent COVID-19 were collected in the United States, Italy and Spain. PBMCs, B-cell-depleted T cells, or T cells provided the cDNA or gDNA that made up the material.

The assay was immunoSEQ multiplex PCR, and TCRdb's table has in-frame clones only and misses some. The sample shows approximately 340,000 clones, approximately 89% of them seen only once. Material for sequencing was PBMCs or T cells enriched from blood (not recorded which). This chain links TRBV6-2 or TRBV6-3 with TRBJ1-5; 8 bases line up with TRBD1. The TCR comes from a woman aged 40 to 49 who had been exposed to COVID-19. The CDR3 DNA reads TGTGCCAGCAGCCGCCGGGTTCAGGACAGGGTAAGCAATCAGCCCCAGCATTTT. This translates into CASSRRVQDRVSNQPQHF.